Included here is one T cell receptor (beta chain) sequence, with context. The source of the sample is a study of OX40 agonist ivuxolimab in advanced cancers. Across the study: Earlier anti-PD-1, anti-PD-L1 or anti-CTLA-4 therapy was permitted; around 40% had received some.

Repertoires were generated with immunoSEQ multiplex PCR, while TCRdb's copy carries only in-frame clones and drops some. The sample shows some 74,000 clones, less than 95% of them seen only once. With 3 bases clipped from V and 4 bases from J, the junction kept 12 bases outside the gene matches. The CDR3 totals 17 residues. Per the germline V gene, CDR1 is SGHNT and CDR2 is YYREEE (reference sequence). Material: CD4+ or CD8+ T cells sorted from blood, obtained in a trial of the OX40 agonist ivuxolimab. This chain links TRBV5-4 with TRBJ2-7; the match to TRBD1 covers 11 bases. The sequence came from an adult with an advanced solid tumor such as melanoma, head and neck, liver or kidney cancer. The CDR3 sequence is CASSWGQPGQGVYEQYF. The DNA of the CDR3 is TGTGCCAGCAGCTGGGGACAACCGGGACAGGGGGTATACGAGCAGTACTTC.